The 7 T cell receptor beta chains in this list originate from one sample, sequenced in a study of blood T cells in healthy people across ages. A sample-barcoded 5' primer and a J-beta primer mix were used in a second PCR of roughly 7 to 12 cycles. TCRdb re-called the 5' RACE reads with MiXCR, one entry per CDR3 protein. Of 800,000 or so distinct CDR3 sequences in the sample, 35% to 60% are singletons; the top ten hold around 18%. Input material: blood. These receptors were obtained from an elderly man in good health.

V and J are TRBV27 and TRBJ2-1; D is unresolved. The germline V and J ends were trimmed by 7 bases and 6 bases, with 10 bases remaining between them. The CDR3 has 12 amino acids. Germline V gene lookup returns CDR1 MNHEY and CDR2 SMNVEV (reference sequence). CDR3 in DNA: TGTGCCAGCACCTCGGTTAGCAATGAGCAGTTCTTC. Protein sequence: CASTSVSNEQFF.

The rearrangement uses TRBV15 and TRBJ2-3, with D uncertain. The CDR3 has 15 residues. Germline V gives CDR1 LNHNV, CDR2 YYDKDF (reference sequence). The ends were cut back, 0 bases at V and 4 bases at J, with 11 bases in the middle. The CDR3 sequence: CATSREVQSADTQYF. The DNA of the CDR3 is TGTGCCACCAGCAGAGAGGTCCAGAGCGCAGATACGCAGTATTTT.

The J gene is TRBJ2-2, the V gene TRBV7-9, with 9 positions matching TRBD1. Germline lookup yields CDR1 SEHNR and CDR2 FQNEAQ (reference sequence). V lost 1 base to trimming and J lost 6 bases; unmatched junction nucleotides: 0. The CDR3 length is 14 residues. The chain's CDR3 is CASSLGQGAGELFF. The CDR3 nucleotides read TGTGCCAGCAGCTTAGGACAGGGGGCCGGGGAGCTGTTTTTT.

The chain employs TRBV29-1 and TRBJ2-4; TRBD1 might be the D (6 bases). The CDR3 consists of 11 residues. The V gene lost 4 bases and the J gene lost 10 bases, with 11 bases spanning the gap. CDR1 and CDR2 (germline): SQVTM, ANQGSEA. The CDR3 sequence: CSVGTAPIQYF. In DNA, the CDR3 is TGCAGCGTTGGGACAGCACCAATTCAGTACTTC.

The V call is TRBV7-2, the J call TRBJ2-5; unclear D gene. Germline CDR1 is SGHTA and CDR2 is FQGNSA. The CDR3 length is 13 residues. V lost 5 bases and J lost 3, with 10 bases in between. CDR3 sequence: CASSRQFKETQYF. In nucleotides, the CDR3 is TGTGCCAGCAGCCGTCAGTTCAAAGAGACCCAGTACTTC.

The rearrangement links TRBV12-3 or TRBV12-4 to TRBJ1-2; weak D call: TRBD1 (6 bases). V was shortened by 2 bases and J by 0 bases, with 10 bases between the two germline ends. The CDR3 is 15 residues long. In DNA form, the CDR3 reads TGTGCCAGCAGTTTAAACGACAGGCCTAACTATGGCTACACCTTC. Translation: CASSLNDRPNYGYTF.

The chain carries TRBV24-1 and TRBJ1-2, with a weak D call TRBD1 (6 bases). In germline, CDR1 is KGHDR, CDR2 SFDVKD. This CDR3 comprises 13 residues. The V end lost 3 bases, the J end lost 4 bases, and 8 bases lay between the germline ends. The CDR3 reads CATSDRTAYGYTF. The CDR3 DNA reads as TGTGCCACCAGTGATCGGACAGCCTATGGCTACACCTTC.